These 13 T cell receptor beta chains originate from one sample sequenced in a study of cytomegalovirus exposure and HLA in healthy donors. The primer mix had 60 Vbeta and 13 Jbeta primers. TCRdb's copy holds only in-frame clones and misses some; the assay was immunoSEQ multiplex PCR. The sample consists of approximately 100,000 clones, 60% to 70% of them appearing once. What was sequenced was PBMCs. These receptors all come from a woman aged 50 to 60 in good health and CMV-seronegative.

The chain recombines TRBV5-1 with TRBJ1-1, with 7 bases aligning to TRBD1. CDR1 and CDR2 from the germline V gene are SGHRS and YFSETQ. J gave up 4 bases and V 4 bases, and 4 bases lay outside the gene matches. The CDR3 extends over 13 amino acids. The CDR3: CASSEGGATEAFF. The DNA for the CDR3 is TGCGCCAGCAGCGAAGGGGGCGCCACTGAAGCTTTCTTT.

The CDR3 nucleotides are TGCGCCAGCAGCCGGGACAGCTTTTCCTACGAGCAGTACTTC. It specifies CASSRDSFSYEQYF. The chain recombines TRBV4-3 with TRBJ2-7; 7 nucleotides align to TRBD1. J gave up 1 base and V 4 bases, and 4 bases lay outside the gene matches. The germline gives CDR1 LGHNA, CDR2 YSLEER. The CDR3 runs 14 residues.

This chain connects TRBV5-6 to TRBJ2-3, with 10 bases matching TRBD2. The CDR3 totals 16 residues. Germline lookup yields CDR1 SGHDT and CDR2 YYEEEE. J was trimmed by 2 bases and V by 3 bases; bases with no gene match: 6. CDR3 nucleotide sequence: TGTGCCAGCAGCTCCATACTAGCGGGGTCCACAGATACGCAGTATTTT. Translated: CASSSILAGSTDTQYF.

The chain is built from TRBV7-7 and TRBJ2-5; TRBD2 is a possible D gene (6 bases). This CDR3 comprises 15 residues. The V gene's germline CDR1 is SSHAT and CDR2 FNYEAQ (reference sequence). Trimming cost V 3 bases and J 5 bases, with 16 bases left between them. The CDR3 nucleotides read TGTGCCAGCAGCTTGGGCGGGACGATTGGGGAGACCCAGTACTTC. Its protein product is CASSLGGTIGETQYF.

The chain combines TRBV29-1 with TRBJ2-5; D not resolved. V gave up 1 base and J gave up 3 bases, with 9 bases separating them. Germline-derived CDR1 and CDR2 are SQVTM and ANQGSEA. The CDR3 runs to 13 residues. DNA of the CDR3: TGCAGCGTTGAAGGAGGCCCTAAAGAGACCCAGTACTTC. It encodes CSVEGGPKETQYF.

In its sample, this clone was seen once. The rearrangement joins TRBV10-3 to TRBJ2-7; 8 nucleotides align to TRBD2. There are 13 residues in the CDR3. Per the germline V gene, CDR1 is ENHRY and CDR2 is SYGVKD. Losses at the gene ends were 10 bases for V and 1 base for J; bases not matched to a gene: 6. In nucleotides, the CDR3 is TGTGCCACTGGCAGCGGGAGTTCCTACGAGCAGTACTTC. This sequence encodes CATGSGSSYEQYF.

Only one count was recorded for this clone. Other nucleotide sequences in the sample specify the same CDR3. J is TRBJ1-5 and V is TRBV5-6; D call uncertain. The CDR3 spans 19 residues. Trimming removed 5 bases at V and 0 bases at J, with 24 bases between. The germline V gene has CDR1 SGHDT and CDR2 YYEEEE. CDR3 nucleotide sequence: TGTGCCAGCAGTAACCTCCGGGATACGGGATCGGGTAGCAATCAGCCCCAGCATTTT. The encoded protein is CASSNLRDTGSGSNQPQHF.

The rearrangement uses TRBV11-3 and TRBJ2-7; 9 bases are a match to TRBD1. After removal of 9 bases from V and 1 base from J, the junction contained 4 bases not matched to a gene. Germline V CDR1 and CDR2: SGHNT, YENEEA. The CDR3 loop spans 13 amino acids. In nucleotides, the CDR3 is TGTGCCAGTAGGGACAGGGTATCCTACGAGCAGTACTTC. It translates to CASRDRVSYEQYF.

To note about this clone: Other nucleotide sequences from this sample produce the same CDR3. Here the CDR3 DNA reads TGCGCCAGTAGCCCGGGACAACCTGGGGAGACCCAGTACTTC. This codes for CASSPGQPGETQYF. The chain employs TRBV5-1 and TRBJ2-5, with D possibly being TRBD1 (6 bases). The CDR3 consists of 14 residues. CDR1 is SGHRS, CDR2 YFSETQ, per germline. Trimming cost V 8 bases and J 5 bases, with 19 bases left between them.

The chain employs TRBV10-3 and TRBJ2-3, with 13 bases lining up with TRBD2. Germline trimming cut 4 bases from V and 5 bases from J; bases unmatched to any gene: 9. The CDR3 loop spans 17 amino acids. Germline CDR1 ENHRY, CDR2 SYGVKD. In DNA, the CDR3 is TGTGCCATCAGTGGGGGGCTACTAGCGGGGGGGCAAGATACGCAGTATTTT. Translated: CAISGGLLAGGQDTQYF.

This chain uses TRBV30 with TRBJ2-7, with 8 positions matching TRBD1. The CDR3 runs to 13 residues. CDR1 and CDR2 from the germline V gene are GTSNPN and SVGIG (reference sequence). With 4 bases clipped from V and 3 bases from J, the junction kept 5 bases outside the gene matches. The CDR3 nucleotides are TGTGCCTGGAATCGACAGGGGCGCTACGAGCAGTACTTC. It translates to CAWNRQGRYEQYF.

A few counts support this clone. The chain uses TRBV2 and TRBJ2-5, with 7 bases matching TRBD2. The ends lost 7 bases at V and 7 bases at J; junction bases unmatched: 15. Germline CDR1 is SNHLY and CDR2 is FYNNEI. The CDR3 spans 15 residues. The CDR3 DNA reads TGTGCCAGCAACCAGTTAGCGGGTGCATCAGGGACCCAGTACTTC. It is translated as CASNQLAGASGTQYF.

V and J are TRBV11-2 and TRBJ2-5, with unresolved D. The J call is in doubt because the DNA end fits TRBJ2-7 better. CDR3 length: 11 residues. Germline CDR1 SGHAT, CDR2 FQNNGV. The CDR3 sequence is CASSPAYEQYF. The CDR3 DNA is TGTGCCAGCAGCCCCGCCTACGAGCAGTACTTC.